This T cell receptor (beta chain) emerged from a study of PD-L1 blockade in urothelial cancer. Turning to the study itself: The patients' atezolizumab therapy, 1,200 mg intravenously every 3 weeks, started in about 2014. Most patients, about nine tenths of the roughly 30, were males with bladder-origin cancer.

From germline, CDR1 is SQVTM and CDR2 ANQGSEA. The CDR3 totals 15 residues. J was trimmed by 5 bases and V by 4 bases; bases with no gene match: 8. The protocol was immunoSEQ multiplex PCR, while the TCRdb copy is restricted to in-frame clones and leaves out a portion. The sample holds tens of thousands of clones; about 90% are singletons and the top ten take under 15%. Time point here: pretreatment peripheral blood. Patients had locally advanced or metastatic urothelial carcinoma. The chain joins TRBV29-1 to TRBJ2-2, with TRBD2 matching 9 bases. The sequence was collected from a man aged 60 to 75 with urothelial cancer. The sequencing here drew on PBMCs, taken around atezolizumab (anti-PD-L1) treatment. CDR3 region: CSVGREGIGTGELFF. In nucleotides, the CDR3 is TGCAGCGTTGGGCGGGAGGGGATCGGGACCGGGGAGCTGTTTTTT.